This T cell receptor beta chain was obtained from a study of follicular helper T cells after annual influenza vaccination. TCRdb's copy holds only in-frame clones and misses some; the assay was immunoSEQ multiplex PCR. The sample yields around 13,000 clones, about 78% seen once. The sample's time point: 2014-2015 season, pre-vaccination. CDR1 and CDR2 (germline): LGHNA, YNFKEQ. Trimming left V 4 bases short and J 1 base short, with 7 bases between. This CDR3 has 13 amino acids. Sequencing used CXCR5- memory CD4+ T cells sorted from blood, obtained on the day of influenza vaccination. The receptor comes from an adult who received the influenza vaccine. The chain employs TRBV4-2 and TRBJ1-1; unclear D gene. The CDR3 spells CASSRTENTEAFF. The DNA of the CDR3 is TGTGCCAGCAGCCGAACAGAGAACACTGAAGCTTTCTTT.